This T cell receptor beta chain was sequenced in a study of monozygotic twins with inflammatory bowel disease. Findings of the study overall: Separate T cell subtypes could not be resolved from one another. Especially where disease activity was present, IBD patients had fewer clonotypes in common with others than healthy twins did.

CDR3 length: 15 residues. CDR1 is LNHDA, CDR2 SQIVND, per germline (reference sequence). TCRdb reanalyzed the 5' RACE reads, giving one entry per CDR3 protein sequence and no DNA. The sample table includes approximately 380,000 distinct CDR3 sequences. Concerning this clonotype: Its antigen is as yet unknown.

The authors drew 2.5 to 3 ml of blood from each donor. The sample taken for sequencing was blood. The source is a human donor with ulcerative colitis or Crohn's disease, or a healthy co-twin of an affected twin (not recorded which). The genes are TRBV19 and TRBJ2-1. CDR3 residues: CASSIWGNSYNEQFF.